The T cell receptor beta chain under discussion was sequenced for a study of T cell repertoires in cytomegalovirus infection. About the study: Recently identified HLA-C-restricted CMV epitopes and well-studied HLA-B-restricted CMV epitopes were used by the study. It was the public TCR beta signatures that indicated both CMV infection and matching HLA type.

One entry per CDR3 protein, called by TCRdb with MiXCR from the reads. The data contain under 450,000 distinct CDR3 sequences, roughly 36% of them singletons. V trimming: 4 bases; J trimming: 3 bases; junction bases outside the gene matches: 7. The germline CDR1 and CDR2 sequences are MDHEN and SYDVKM. The CDR3 loop spans 15 amino acids. The sample holds a few counts of this clonotype. Antigen unknown. Study-level findings and limits: Individuals carrying CMV plus the relevant HLA were identified by cumulative frequency of public TCR beta families. CMV-specific TCR beta clonotypes restricted by HLA-C were the ones dominating the ex vivo response.

The sequences come from cultured PBMCs, collected from culture after CMV antigen stimulation. This receptor was identified in a human donor in good health (CMV status not recorded). Some clones in this sample may be carry-over from other donors' samples. The chain couples TRBV28 to TRBJ2-3; 7 bases agree with TRBD1. In DNA, the CDR3 is TGTGCCAGCAGTTCCGGACAGGCTGGGACAGATACGCAGTATTTT. This sequence encodes CASSSGQAGTDTQYF.